What follows are 19 T cell receptor beta chains derived from one specimen sequenced in a study of blood T cells in healthy people across ages (dated by TCRdb to between 2014 and 2017). Library method: 5' RACE. The instrument was an Illumina HiSeq 2500. A second roughly 6 to 11 cycle PCR used a sample-barcoded 5' primer and a J-beta primer mix. TCRdb handled the public reads itself, with Q25 trimming in fastp and clone calling in MiXCR, and kept productive beta chains. Identical CDR3 proteins give one entry, which carries the most common genes and DNA. For this sample there are 1 million to 1.2 million distinct CDR3 sequences; more than 30% appear just once. The ten most abundant clones make up roughly 13% of the sample. The sequenced material came from blood. These receptors all come from a young man in good health.

This clonotype has more than one count but fewer than ten. V is TRBV12-3 or TRBV12-4 and J is TRBJ1-2; D perhaps matches TRBD1 (6 bases). Trimming shortened V by 3 bases and J by 3 bases, and 11 bases separated the two germline ends. The CDR3 sequence is 14 residues long. The CDR3 reads CASSLAGDYYGYTF. The CDR3 DNA reads as TGTGCCAGCAGTTTGGCAGGGGACTACTATGGCTACACCTTC.

V usage is TRBV12-3 or TRBV12-4 and J usage is TRBJ1-3; the D is unclear. The CDR3 loop spans 14 amino acids. V dropped 5 bases and J dropped 0 bases, with 8 bases sitting between them. The CDR3 here is CASSTRSSGNTIYF. The CDR3 bases are TGTGCCAGCAGTACGAGGAGCTCTGGAAACACCATATATTTT.

This clonotype was detected a few times. The chain recombines TRBV12-3 or TRBV12-4 with TRBJ2-1; 7 nucleotides line up with TRBD1. The CDR3 runs to 15 residues. V trimming: 7 bases; J trimming: 1 base; junction bases outside the gene matches: 7. As DNA, the CDR3 is TGTGCCAGCACCTTGAGGGGGCCTTCCTACAATGAGCAGTTCTTC. Its translation is CASTLRGPSYNEQFF.

The genes are TRBV20-1 and TRBJ2-3; possibly TRBD1 for D (5 bases). Germline loops: CDR1 DFQATT, CDR2 SNEGSKA (reference sequence). Trimming removed 0 bases at V and 5 bases at J, with 18 bases between. The length of the CDR3 is 16 residues. CDR3 DNA: TGCAGTGCTAGAGATTTAGGGCCAGGGAAGAGAGATACGCAGTATTTT. Residues: CSARDLGPGKRDTQYF.

This clonotype was seen only a few times. This sequence joins TRBV12-3 or TRBV12-4 and TRBJ2-3; possibly TRBD2 for D (5 bases). CDR3 length: 13 residues. Deletions cut 5 bases from V and 4 bases from J, with 10 bases between. As DNA, the CDR3 is TGTGCCAGCAGTGTCGGGGTGGCAGATACGCAGTATTTT. Translated: CASSVGVADTQYF.

The gene calls are TRBV6-1 and TRBJ1-1; D is uncertain. The V gene lost 6 bases and the J gene lost 7 bases, with 12 bases spanning the gap. From germline, CDR1 is MNHNS and CDR2 SASEGT. This CDR3 region has 12 residues. DNA of the CDR3: TGTGCCAGCAGATCACCGGTGGGTGAAGCTTTCTTT. Protein product: CASRSPVGEAFF.

The V gene is TRBV20-1, the J gene TRBJ2-5; 10 nucleotides agree with TRBD2. V lost 0 bases, J lost 11 bases, and 15 bases stayed unmatched. The germline V gene has CDR1 DFQATT and CDR2 SNEGSKA (reference sequence). CDR3 length: 16 amino acids. CDR3 DNA: TGCAGTGCTAGAGATATAAGCGGGGGGGTGTTTAATGAGCAGTACTTC. Translated, it gives CSARDISGGVFNEQYF.

The V and J genes are TRBV4-3 and TRBJ1-5; unclear D gene. V lost 4 bases to trimming and J lost 7 bases, with 11 bases between them. From germline, CDR1 is LGHNA and CDR2 YSLEER. There are 13 residues in the CDR3. The CDR3 DNA reads TGCGCCAGCAGCCTAGGGATTGGGCAGCCCCAGCATTTT. This translates into CASSLGIGQPQHF.

This chain joins TRBV20-1 and TRBJ2-3; D is unclear. This CDR3 contains 12 residues. The germline V gene has CDR1 DFQATT and CDR2 SNEGSKA (reference sequence). With 0 bases removed from V and 5 bases from J, the gap between germline ends came to 6 bases. The CDR3 DNA is TGCAGTGCTAGAGATCCTGTAGATACGCAGTATTTT. Protein product: CSARDPVDTQYF.

This clonotype was seen only a few times. The chain recombines TRBV6-5 with TRBJ2-3; 12 nucleotides agree with TRBD2. The CDR3 is 16 residues long. Per the germline V gene, CDR1 is MNHEY and CDR2 is SVGAGI. J lost 3 bases, V lost 5 bases, and 6 bases had no gene match. CDR3 sequence: CASSQSSGGATDTQYF. CDR3 DNA: TGTGCCAGCAGTCAATCTAGCGGGGGGGCGACAGATACGCAGTATTTT.

This clonotype occurred a few times. This sequence joins TRBV6-5 and TRBJ2-7; TRBD1 is a possible D gene (6 bases). The CDR3 runs to 14 residues. Trimming took off 2 bases at V and 5 bases at J, with 13 bases between the two ends. Germline assignment: CDR1 MNHEY and CDR2 SVGAGI. CDR3 sequence: CASSYTGSIDEQYF. The CDR3, as DNA: TGTGCCAGCAGTTACACAGGGTCGATCGACGAGCAGTACTTC.

The rearrangement uses TRBV15 and TRBJ2-7, with TRBD2 matching 9 bases. Germline V CDR1 and CDR2: LNHNV, YYDKDF (reference sequence). Germline trimming cut 0 bases from V and 7 bases from J; bases unmatched to any gene: 7. This CDR3 is 15 amino acids long. The CDR3 nucleotides read TGTGCCACCAGCAGAGACAGCGGGGGGATCAATGAGCAGTACTTC. Encoded protein: CATSRDSGGINEQYF.

Remarks on this clonotype: Being one base from a much bigger clone, this may be a read error. The rearrangement links TRBV10-3 to TRBJ1-2; TRBD1 matches 8 bases. The CDR3 has 16 residues. Per germline, CDR1 ENHRY and CDR2 SYGVKD. CDR3 DNA sequence: TGTGCCATCAGCGCTTCGCCGGGACAGGTAGACTATGGCCACACCTTC. Amino acids: CAISASPGQVDYGHTF.

The genes are TRBV28 and TRBJ1-1, with D unresolved. CDR1 MDHEN and CDR2 SYDVKM come from the germline V gene. This CDR3 is 14 amino acids long. V shed 6 bases and J shed 4 bases, with 15 bases lying between them. CDR3 sequence: CASRTRQVGTEAFF. Here the CDR3 DNA reads TGTGCCAGCAGAACACGGCAGGTTGGCACTGAAGCTTTCTTT.

This chain uses TRBV6-1 with TRBJ1-5; D is uncertain. The CDR3 consists of 17 residues. Germline V gene lookup returns CDR1 MNHNS and CDR2 SASEGT. The V and J ends lost 2 bases and 0 bases respectively, with 14 bases between them. The CDR3 DNA reads TGTGCCAGCAGTGAACCGCGGGGTGCCTATAGCAATCAGCCCCAGCATTTT. It specifies CASSEPRGAYSNQPQHF.

The gene calls are TRBV9 and TRBJ1-2; D unresolved. Trimming took 0 bases from V and 8 from J, leaving 11 bases between them. CDR1 and CDR2 (germline): SGDLS, YYNGEE. CDR3 length: 13 amino acids. CDR3 nucleotide sequence: TGTGCCAGCAGCGTAGACAATACCGGGGGCTACACCTTC. It yields the protein CASSVDNTGGYTF. The variable domain in full, with the rest retrieved from reference TRBV9 and TRBJ1-2, is DSGVTQTPKHLITATGQRVTLRCSPRSGDLSVYWYQQSLDQGLQFLIQYYNGEERAKGNILERFSAQQFPDLHSELNLSSLELGDSALYFCASSVDNTGGYTFGSGTRLTVV.

The chain combines TRBV7-2 with TRBJ1-1, with 7 nucleotides matching TRBD1. CDR3 size: 17 residues. Losses at the gene ends were 0 bases for V and 2 bases for J; bases not matched to a gene: 9. Germline V CDR1 and CDR2: SGHTA, FQGNSA. The CDR3 DNA reads as TGTGCCAGCAGCTTAGCGGGACAGACTTTAATTAACACTGAAGCTTTCTTT. Residues: CASSLAGQTLINTEAFF.

This clonotype was counted between two and nine times. The V gene is TRBV7-3, the J gene TRBJ1-1; D uncertain. V dropped 5 bases and J dropped 3 bases, with 16 bases sitting between them. Germline V gene data show CDR1 as SGHTA and CDR2 as FQGTGA. The CDR3 extends over 15 amino acids. The CDR3 nucleotides read TGTGCCAGCAGCCCCATGGCAGGTTGGGACACTGAAGCTTTCTTT. It specifies CASSPMAGWDTEAFF.

This clonotype was found once. The rearrangement links TRBV4-1 to TRBJ1-1, with D possibly TRBD1 on 5 matching bases. Germline V CDR1 and CDR2: MGHRA, YSYEKL. The CDR3 has 17 amino acids. The V end was cut by 1 base, the J end by 1 base, with 16 bases between. CDR3 sequence reads: CASSQVGLGQENTEAFF. Here the CDR3 DNA reads TGCGCCAGCAGCCAAGTCGGGCTGGGGCAGGAGAACACTGAAGCTTTCTTT.